This entry lists 18 T cell receptor beta chains sequenced from one sample in a study of T cells after yellow fever vaccination. TCRdb re-analysed the 5' RACE reads in MiXCR, keeping a single row per CDR3 protein. The sample yields about 96,000 distinct CDR3 sequences, under 9% seen once. The sample consisted of CD8+ T cells not binding an NS4B(214-222) dextramer, sorted from PBMCs, taken around 16 days after the first yellow fever vaccination. The receptors were sampled from a man aged 18 to 35 who received the YFV17D yellow fever vaccine.

The rearrangement uses TRBV7-3 and TRBJ2-5, with TRBD1 identical over 8 bases. The CDR3 runs 15 residues. V shed 5 bases and J 1 base; nucleotides not matched to a gene: 6. Germline V gene sequence: CDR1 SGHTA, CDR2 FQGTGA. In nucleotides, the CDR3 is TGTGCCAGCAGCCCGGGACAGGTCCTCCAAGAGACCCAGTACTTC. It encodes CASSPGQVLQETQYF.

There are a few counts of this clonotype. This chain links TRBV7-8 with TRBJ1-1, with D unresolved. The CDR3 length is 12 residues. V lost 9 bases and J lost 6, with 14 bases in between. The germline gives CDR1 SGHVS, CDR2 FQNEAQ. The CDR3 nucleotides read TGTGCCAGTACCTCGGGTTTCGCTGAAGCTTTCTTT. Translated: CASTSGFAEAFF.

The chain has TRBV3-1 and TRBJ2-1, with TRBD2 matching 9 bases. The V gene's germline CDR1 is LGHDT and CDR2 YNNKEL (reference sequence). The length of the CDR3 is 14 residues. V lost 5 bases, J lost 10 bases, and 9 bases stayed unmatched. The CDR3 loop is CASSDAPSGIEQFF. In nucleotides, the CDR3 is TGTGCCAGCAGCGACGCCCCTAGCGGGATAGAGCAGTTCTTC.

The chain links TRBV7-9 to TRBJ2-3; D may be TRBD2 (6 bases). Looked up from germline, CDR1 is SEHNR and CDR2 is FQNEAQ (reference sequence). Trimming stripped 2 bases from V and 2 bases from J, with 11 bases between. This CDR3 region has 15 residues. CDR3 region: CASSLRRGITDTQYF. The CDR3 bases are TGTGCCAGCAGCTTACGGCGGGGAATCACAGATACGCAGTATTTT.

V usage is TRBV6-5 and J usage is TRBJ2-2; D is possibly TRBD1 (5 bases). Germline V gives CDR1 MNHEY, CDR2 SVGAGI. This CDR3 is built from 17 residues. The V end lost 4 bases, the J end lost 0 bases, and 15 bases lay between the germline ends. The CDR3 reads CASSFPSDNANTGELFF. The CDR3 DNA is TGTGCCAGCAGTTTCCCCTCGGACAACGCGAACACCGGGGAGCTGTTTTTT.

This clonotype was observed at least ten times. This chain links TRBV24-1 with TRBJ2-2; D not resolved. The V gene's germline CDR1 is KGHDR and CDR2 SFDVKD. V was pared by 3 bases and J by 3 bases, with 10 bases between. CDR3 length: 15 amino acids. The CDR3 loop reads CATSDIAGHTGELFF. CDR3 nucleotides: TGTGCCACCAGTGATATTGCAGGCCACACCGGGGAGCTGTTTTTT.

The V and J genes are TRBV5-5 and TRBJ1-1; perhaps TRBD1 as D (5 bases). The CDR3 contains 14 residues. Germline V CDR1 and CDR2: SGHKS, YYEKEE (reference sequence). Trimming cost V 3 bases and J 4 bases, with 13 bases left between them. The CDR3 here is CASSSNDGGTEAFF. The CDR3, as DNA: TGTGCCAGCAGCTCCAACGACGGGGGCACTGAAGCTTTCTTT.

This chain's CDR3 is CASRKGWVGEAFF. CDR3 nucleotide sequence: TGTGCCAGCAGGAAGGGGTGGGTTGGTGAAGCTTTCTTT. This chain uses TRBV11-2 with TRBJ1-1; perhaps TRBD1 as D (5 bases). Trimming pared 6 bases from V and 7 bases from J, leaving 15 bases between. The CDR3 runs to 13 residues. Germline lookup yields CDR1 SGHAT and CDR2 FQNNGV.

The chain uses TRBV7-9 and TRBJ2-4, with D tentatively TRBD2 (5 bases). This CDR3 comprises 14 residues. Per the germline V gene, CDR1 is SEHNR and CDR2 is FQNEAQ (reference sequence). V lost 9 bases and J 1 base, leaving 13 bases between the germline ends. In DNA, the CDR3 is TGTGCCAGTAGTCCCGGGGTTGCCAAAAACATTCAGTACTTC. Translation gives CASSPGVAKNIQYF.

J is TRBJ1-5 and V is TRBV24-1; no clear D gene. This CDR3 has 13 amino acids. Germline V lookup: CDR1 KGHDR, CDR2 SFDVKD. Trimming stripped 6 bases from V and 4 bases from J, with 9 bases between. The CDR3 reads CATSRRENQPQHF. The CDR3 DNA sequence: TGTGCCACCAGTCGCCGGGAGAATCAGCCCCAGCATTTT.

The rearrangement uses TRBV25-1 and TRBJ2-2; D unresolved. Germline assignment: CDR1 MGHDK and CDR2 SYGVNS. V dropped 5 bases and J dropped 4 bases, with 5 bases sitting between them. The CDR3 covers 12 residues. CDR3 loop: CASSYITGELFF. CDR3 nucleotide sequence: TGTGCCAGCAGTTACATCACCGGGGAGCTGTTTTTT.

This clonotype has just a few counts. V is TRBV12-3 or TRBV12-4 and J is TRBJ1-1, with a weak D call TRBD1 (5 bases). V lost 6 bases and J lost 2, with 10 bases in between. CDR3 length: 13 residues. CDR3 protein: CASRSQENTEAFF. The CDR3 DNA reads TGTGCCAGCAGGTCACAGGAAAACACTGAAGCTTTCTTT.

The J gene is TRBJ1-4, the V gene TRBV7-9; D uncertain. The CDR3 has 15 residues. The V end lost 5 bases, the J end lost 0 bases, and 10 bases lay between the germline ends. Germline loops: CDR1 SEHNR, CDR2 FQNEAQ (reference sequence). Here the CDR3 reads CASSTRHATNEKLFF. The CDR3 region has the DNA TGTGCCAGCAGCACCCGTCATGCAACTAATGAAAAACTGTTTTTT.

This clonotype has a count of ten or more. This chain joins TRBV4-3 and TRBJ2-1, with 10 bases lining up with TRBD2. Germline V gene sequence: CDR1 LGHNA, CDR2 YSLEER. Trimming at V came to 4 bases and at J to 3 bases, leaving 3 bases not matched to a gene. This CDR3 has 15 residues. The CDR3 DNA reads as TGCGCCAGCAGCCTTGGACTAGCGGACTACAATGAGCAGTTCTTC. It is translated as CASSLGLADYNEQFF.

The V gene is TRBV6-2 or TRBV6-3, the J gene TRBJ2-1, with D uncertain. V dropped 5 bases and J dropped 3 bases, with 17 bases sitting between them. Germline V gene sequence: CDR1 MNHEY, CDR2 SVGEGT. The CDR3 is 16 amino acids. The CDR3 sequence is CASSPLFGTIYNEQFF. In nucleotides, the CDR3 is TGTGCCAGCAGTCCTCTTTTCGGAACGATCTACAATGAGCAGTTCTTC.

A few counts support this clonotype. The V call is TRBV20-1, the J call TRBJ2-4; perhaps TRBD2 as D (5 bases). Trimming removed 1 base from V and 4 bases from J, with 8 bases in between. The CDR3 extends over 13 amino acids. Germline V lookup: CDR1 DFQATT, CDR2 SNEGSKA (reference sequence). The CDR3 DNA follows: TGCAGTGCTAGAGCCGAGGGAAAAAACATTCAGTACTTC. Its protein is CSARAEGKNIQYF.

This clonotype was recorded a few times. The chain carries TRBV4-1 and TRBJ2-7; 7 nucleotides match TRBD2. The germline CDR1 and CDR2 sequences are MGHRA and YSYEKL. This CDR3 is 15 amino acids long. J lost 3 bases, V lost 0 bases, and 5 bases had no gene match. The CDR3 reads CASSQEGRGGYEQYF. The CDR3 DNA is TGCGCCAGCAGCCAAGAGGGGCGCGGGGGCTACGAGCAGTACTTC.

The chain combines TRBV14 with TRBJ2-3, with D perhaps matching TRBD1 (5 bases). Trimming took 2 bases from V and 5 from J, leaving 17 bases between them. CDR1 is SGHDN and CDR2 is FVKESK in the germline V gene. This CDR3 comprises 16 residues. This chain's CDR3 is CASSQTWGPSEDTQYF. In nucleotides, the CDR3 is TGTGCCAGCAGCCAAACCTGGGGCCCCAGTGAAGATACGCAGTATTTT.